This T cell receptor (beta chain) was recovered during a study of cytomegalovirus exposure and HLA in healthy donors. Study background: Early released data had around 79 million unique TCRs, all coming from HLA-typed donors.

Whole-study findings and limits: Sequencing likely caused a cluster of highly shared sequence variants. Later on, a genetic analysis was performed. It linked a missense variant in DCLRE1C with V- and J-gene trimming of TCR beta. Of the V segments, some could not be distinguished, including TRBV6-2 and TRBV6-3, and were excluded.

PCR was performed using 60 Vbeta and 13 Jbeta primers. The repertoire was sequenced with immunoSEQ multiplex PCR; TCRdb's copy has only in-frame clones and lacks some. The sample includes fewer than 150,000 clones, over 65% seen only once; the top ten take under 1.5%. About this clone itself: The target antigen is unknown.

The CDR3 totals 15 residues. The germline V gene encodes CDR1 SGHTS and CDR2 YDEGEE. The ends lost 4 bases at V and 0 bases at J; junction bases unmatched: 5. What was sequenced was PBMCs. The source of this sequence is a man in his forties or fifties in good health and CMV-seronegative. The chain recombines TRBV5-8 with TRBJ2-3, with 7 bases matching TRBD2. CDR3 amino acids: CASSRSSGSTDTQYF. The CDR3, as DNA: TGTGCCAGCAGCAGGTCTAGCGGTAGCACAGATACGCAGTATTTT.